This entry lists 18 T cell receptor beta chains sequenced from one sample in a study of shared clonotypes between healthy human individuals. Clones were sequenced by immunoSEQ multiplex PCR, and TCRdb holds only the in-frame ones, with some missing. The data show about 680,000 clones, roughly 73% seen once. The source material was memory CD4+ T cells sorted from blood. Subset in this sample: CD45RA-negative fraction. Receptors were obtained from a woman aged 25-40 years in good health.

This clone was seen only a few times. The chain is built from TRBV10-2 and TRBJ2-7, with D tentatively TRBD1 (6 bases). The CDR3 extends over 14 amino acids. Per the germline V gene, CDR1 is WSHSY and CDR2 is SAAADI. V was trimmed by 3 bases and J by 2 bases, leaving 11 bases between them. CDR3 residues: CASSDPRGPYEQYF. CDR3 coding DNA: TGCGCCAGCAGTGACCCCAGGGGACCCTACGAGCAGTACTTC.

A single count supports this clone. The CDR3 here is CSVDLGPNSDEYEAFF. The DNA of the CDR3 is TGCAGCGTTGACCTCGGGCCCAATTCCGACGAGTATGAAGCTTTCTTT. V is TRBV29-1 and J is TRBJ1-1; D uncertain. The CDR3 has 16 amino acids. Germline CDR1 SQVTM, CDR2 ANQGSEA. V lost 3 bases to trimming and J lost 7 bases, with 24 bases between them. Full variable domain (outside the CDR3, taken from reference TRBV29-1 and TRBJ1-1): SAVISQKPSRDICQRGTSLTIQCQVDSQVTMMFWYRQQPGQSLTLIATANQGSEATYESGFVIDKFPISRPNLTFSTLTVSNMSPEDSSIYLCSVDLGPNSDEYEAFFGQGTRLTVV.

The V gene is TRBV25-1, the J gene TRBJ2-7; weak D call: TRBD2 (5 bases). This CDR3 region has 15 residues. The V end lost 4 bases, the J end lost 2 bases, and 15 bases lay between the germline ends. Germline CDR1 reads MGHDK; CDR2 reads SYGVNS. The DNA for the CDR3 is TGTGCCAGCAGTGCAAGGACTGCAAAGACCTACGAGCAGTACTTC. It translates to CASSARTAKTYEQYF.

V and J are TRBV27 and TRBJ2-6, with a tentative D call TRBD1 (6 bases). Germline CDR1 and CDR2: MNHEY and SMNVEV (reference sequence). CDR3 size: 15 residues. V lost 3 bases, J lost 0 bases, and 6 bases lay in between. CDR3 sequence: CASSFRGSGANVLTF. The DNA of the CDR3 is TGTGCCAGCAGTTTCAGGGGCTCTGGGGCCAACGTCCTGACTTTC.

This clone was seen a single time. The chain employs TRBV5-1 and TRBJ2-1; the match to TRBD2 covers 7 bases. The CDR3 has 18 residues. CDR1 is SGHRS, CDR2 YFSETQ, per germline. The V gene end was trimmed by 3 bases and the J gene end by 2 bases; junction bases not matched to a gene: 14. CDR3 protein: CASSSSSGGGSTYNEQFF. In nucleotides, the CDR3 is TGCGCCAGCAGCTCCTCTAGCGGCGGAGGTTCAACCTACAATGAGCAGTTCTTC.

V and J are TRBV5-1 and TRBJ2-1, with 9 bases matching TRBD2. The CDR3 is made up of 15 amino acids. The V gene's germline CDR1 is SGHRS and CDR2 YFSETQ. The trim removed 3 bases at V and 4 bases at J, leaving 5 bases unmatched. In nucleotides, the CDR3 is TGCGCCAGCAGCTCGCCTAGCGGGGTTTACAATGAGCAGTTCTTC. Encoded protein: CASSSPSGVYNEQFF.

V and J are TRBV18 and TRBJ2-1, with D uncertain. CDR3 length equals 12 residues. Trimming pared 3 bases from V and 7 bases from J, leaving 7 bases between. Germline CDR1 and CDR2: KGHSH and LQKENI. The CDR3 loop is CASSPPRNEQFF. In DNA, the CDR3 is TGTGCCAGCTCACCCCCGAGAAATGAGCAGTTCTTC.

For this clone: This may come from a read error, since a much larger clone is one base off. Other nucleotide sequences in the sample specify the same CDR3. The rearrangement joins TRBV5-6 to TRBJ2-7, with 12 nucleotides matching TRBD2. The V gene end was trimmed by 0 bases and the J gene end by 2 bases; junction bases not matched to a gene: 0. The germline gives CDR1 SGHDT, CDR2 YYEEEE. The CDR3 loop spans 15 amino acids. The CDR3 region has the DNA TGTGCCAGCAGCTTGGCTAGCGGGAGGGCCTACGAGCAGTACTTC. It encodes CASSLASGRAYEQYF.

This sequence joins TRBV7-9 and TRBJ2-7; D is possibly TRBD1 or TRBD2 (6 bases each). This CDR3 region has 13 residues. Germline V CDR1 and CDR2: SEHNR, FQNEAQ (reference sequence). V lost 7 bases and J lost 1, with 11 bases in between. DNA for the CDR3: TGTGCCAGCAACAAAGGGGGGTCCTACGAGCAGTACTTC. Its translation: CASNKGGSYEQYF.

J is TRBJ2-4 and V is TRBV11-3, with 8 positions matching TRBD1. J lost 0 bases, V lost 3 bases, and 7 bases had no gene match. Per germline, CDR1 SGHNT and CDR2 YENEEA. The CDR3 covers 17 residues. This CDR3 reads CASSFGQGIGAKNIQYF. The CDR3 nucleotides are TGTGCCAGCAGCTTCGGACAGGGAATCGGAGCCAAAAACATTCAGTACTTC.

The chain employs TRBV11-1 and TRBJ2-7, with 7 bases aligning to TRBD1. In germline, CDR1 is SGHAT, CDR2 FQDESV (reference sequence). The ends lost 5 bases at V and 6 bases at J; junction bases unmatched: 10. The CDR3 loop spans 14 amino acids. The CDR3 bases are TGTGCCAGCAGCGAACAGGGGCTATACACCGAGCAGTACTTC. Translating it yields CASSEQGLYTEQYF.

This chain links TRBV11-2 with TRBJ2-7, with TRBD1 identical over 9 bases. The CDR3 sequence is 16 residues long. Germline CDR1 and CDR2: SGHAT and FQNNGV. V shed 2 bases and J 2 bases; nucleotides not matched to a gene: 7. CDR3 residues: CASSLIGTGRTYEQYF. CDR3 DNA sequence: TGTGCCAGCAGCTTAATAGGGACAGGGAGAACCTACGAGCAGTACTTC.

Points on this clone: It is likely a read error: a sequence one base away is far more abundant. The chain has TRBV11-2 and TRBJ2-6; 11 nucleotides match TRBD2. The CDR3 loop spans 17 amino acids. The V gene's germline CDR1 is SGHAT and CDR2 FQNNGV. CDR3 nucleotides: TGTGCCAGCAGCCCGACTAGCGGGGCCTCTGGGGCCAACATCCTGACTTTC. As protein: CASSPTSGASGANILTF. The variable domain in full, with the rest retrieved from reference TRBV11-2 and TRBJ2-6, is EAGVAQSPRYKIIEKRQSVAFWCNPISGHATLYWYQQILGQGPKLLIQFQNNGVVDDSQLPKDRFSAERLKGVDSTLKIQPAKLEDSAVYLCASSPTSGASGANILTFGAGSRLTVL.

Only a few counts were recorded for this clone. This sequence joins TRBV4-1 and TRBJ1-1, with D unclear. Germline CDR1 MGHRA, CDR2 YSYEKL. The germline V and J ends were trimmed by 1 base and 5 bases, with 11 bases remaining between them. The CDR3 spans 14 residues. The DNA for the CDR3 is TGCGCCAGCAGCCAAGGCCCGCGAGGTACTGAAGCTTTCTTT. As protein: CASSQGPRGTEAFF.

The V gene is TRBV4-1, the J gene TRBJ1-4; 8 positions agree with TRBD1. Germline loops: CDR1 MGHRA, CDR2 YSYEKL. There are 14 residues in the CDR3. V dropped 2 bases and J dropped 8; count of bases not matched to a gene: 4. CDR3 coding DNA: TGCGCCAGCAGCCAACAGGGGGCCATAGAAAAACTGTTTTTT. It codes for CASSQQGAIEKLFF.

This clone was observed once. The chain couples TRBV5-1 to TRBJ1-4, with D tentatively TRBD1 (6 bases). This CDR3 contains 15 residues. Trimming cost V 7 bases and J 3 bases, with 16 bases left between them. CDR1 is SGHRS and CDR2 is YFSETQ in the germline V gene. The CDR3 is CASQNIEGANEKLFF. The CDR3 nucleotides read TGCGCCAGCCAGAATATTGAGGGGGCTAATGAAAAACTGTTTTTT.

This clone was counted once. A junction end diverges from the germline sequence, so it may reflect a read error. The rearrangement joins TRBV6-6 to TRBJ1-1, with D tentatively TRBD1 (5 bases). The germline gives CDR1 MNHNY, CDR2 SVGAGI (reference sequence). The CDR3 is made up of 12 amino acids. In DNA form, the CDR3 reads TGTGCCAGCAGTTATACTCAGGACACACCAGACTTT. Translation: CASSYTQDTPDF.

On this clone itself: A read error is possible here, since a much larger clone lies one base away. This chain uses TRBV7-2 with TRBJ2-7, with 13 bases matching TRBD2. This CDR3 is built from 14 residues. V was pared by 5 bases and J by 3 bases, with 1 base of the junction left unmatched. The germline CDR1 and CDR2 sequences are SGHTA and FQGNSA. The CDR3 spells CASSRTSGSYEQYF. The CDR3 DNA follows: TGTGCCAGCAGCCGGACTAGCGGGAGCTACGAGCAGTACTTC.